These 22 T cell receptor beta chains were sequenced from one sample in a study of breast tumors, draining lymph nodes, adjacent tissues. TCRdb reprocessed the multiplex PCR reads via MiXCR and lists one record per CDR3 protein. The data contain 290,000 or so distinct CDR3 sequences, over 30% of them singletons. Breast cancer patients provided tissue from their axillary draining lymph nodes. Input material: axillary lymph node tissue. The receptors here all came from a female donor with breast cancer. Some clones in this sample may be carry-over from other donors' samples.

This clonotype was found many times. The V gene is TRBV20-1, the J gene TRBJ2-5; weak D call: TRBD2 (6 bases). The V gene's germline CDR1 is DFQATT and CDR2 SNEGSKA (reference sequence). Trimming removed 6 bases at V and 5 bases at J, with 19 bases between. The CDR3 is 14 residues long. The chain's CDR3 is CSAVDRGLRETQYF. The CDR3 DNA sequence: TGCAGTGCCGTCGACCGGGGACTTAGGGAGACCCAGTACTTC.

Of note for this clonotype: The junction shows a germline mismatch at one end, possibly a read error. CDR3 DNA: TGTGCCGGTAGTTCCGGTCAGCCCCAGCATTTT. Translation: CAGSSGQPQHF. This chain uses TRBV19 with TRBJ1-5; D is ambiguous. CDR3 length: 11 amino acids. CDR1 is LNHDA and CDR2 is SQIVND in the germline V gene (reference sequence).

The chain uses TRBV6-1 and TRBJ1-5; a possible D gene is TRBD1 (6 bases). Germline CDR1 and CDR2: MNHNS and SASEGT. V was shortened by 11 bases and J by 5 bases, with 16 bases between the two germline ends. CDR3 length: 13 amino acids. The CDR3 sequence is CAGGTGFDQPQHF. Here the CDR3 DNA reads TGTGCCGGGGGAACAGGGTTCGATCAGCCCCAGCATTTT.

In its sample, this clonotype was seen many times. V is TRBV12-3 or TRBV12-4 and J is TRBJ2-7; either TRBD1 or TRBD2 may fit D (5 bases each). Trimming left V 5 bases short and J 4 bases short, with 12 bases between. The CDR3 extends over 13 amino acids. The CDR3, as DNA: TGTGCCAGCAGTGTCTCGGGGCTGTACGAGCAGTACTTC. As protein: CASSVSGLYEQYF.

Details on this clonotype: Possible read error: a much larger clone is one base away. The V and J genes are TRBV12-5 and TRBJ2-1, with no clear D. CDR3 length equals 14 residues. The ends were cut back, 6 bases at V and 2 bases at J, with 11 bases in the middle. Germline V CDR1 and CDR2: LGHNT, FRNRAP. This chain's CDR3 is CASGPGVAYNEQFF. For the CDR3, the DNA is TGTGCTAGTGGCCCGGGCGTTGCCTACAATGAGCAGTTCTTC.

The rearrangement links TRBV10-3 to TRBJ1-2, with D perhaps TRBD1 (5 bases). Germline CDR1 is ENHRY and CDR2 is SYGVKD. V was shortened by 3 bases and J by 0 bases, with 11 bases between the two germline ends. The CDR3 contains 15 residues. The DNA of the CDR3 is TGTGCCATCAGTGATGGGGGTCAAACTAACTATGGCTACACCTTC. Encoded protein: CAISDGGQTNYGYTF.

This clonotype was recorded only once. As the CDR3 is not closed by the conserved phenylalanine or tryptophan, this likely results from a read error. The gene calls are TRBV9 and TRBJ2-7; TRBD1 aligns across 8 bases. Unmatched junction bases numbered 8, after V lost 3 bases and J lost 9 bases. Germline CDR1 and CDR2: SGDLS and YYNGEE. This CDR3 region has 13 residues. CDR3 coding DNA: TGTGCCAGCAGCGCCGGACAGGGAGGCGGGCAGTACCTC. Amino acid sequence: CASSAGQGGGQYL.

Many counts were recorded for this clonotype. The chain has TRBV19 and TRBJ1-5, with D uncertain. Between the trimmed V and J ends, which lost 5 bases and 11 bases, there was a span of 13 bases. The CDR3 has 12 amino acids. CDR1 and CDR2 (germline): LNHDA, SQIVND (reference sequence). The CDR3 sequence: CASSPSVGAQHF. The CDR3 bases are TGTGCCAGTAGTCCCTCGGTAGGAGCCCAGCATTTT.

This clonotype was counted between two and nine times. Being one base from a much bigger clone, this may be a read error. V is TRBV14 and J is TRBJ2-3; unclear D gene. The CDR3 spans 17 residues. V gave up 4 bases and J gave up 2 bases, with 19 bases separating them. Germline CDR1 is SGHDN and CDR2 is FVKESK. CDR3 residues: CASSRDRRAPLTDTQYF. In nucleotides, the CDR3 is TGTGCCAGCAGCCGAGATCGTAGGGCTCCACTCACAGATACGCAGTATTTT. The whole variable domain, remainder taken from reference TRBV14 and TRBJ2-3, is EAGVTQFPSHSVIEKGQTVTLRCDPISGHDNLYWYRRVMGKEIKFLLHFVKESKQDESGMPNNRFLAERTGGTYSTLKVQPAELEDSGVYFCASSRDRRAPLTDTQYFGPGTRLTVL.

As concerns this clonotype: A read error may be the cause here, since a much bigger clone is one base away. The CDR3 sequence: CASSHLRDRNSPLHF. The DNA of the CDR3 is TGTGCCAGCAGTCACTTAAGGGACAGAAATTCACCCCTCCACTTT. The chain combines TRBV6-5 with TRBJ1-6; 7 nucleotides match TRBD1. Trimming at V came to 5 bases and at J to 7 bases, leaving 8 bases not matched to a gene. Germline assignment: CDR1 MNHEY and CDR2 SVGAGI. CDR3 length: 15 amino acids.

This clonotype has a count of ten or more. This sequence joins TRBV6-2 or TRBV6-3 and TRBJ2-7; no clear D. Germline V gene lookup returns CDR1 MNHEY and CDR2 SVGEGT. The CDR3 totals 13 residues. Trimming removed 10 bases from V and 2 bases from J, with 15 bases in between. CDR3 nucleotides: TGTGCCATCCAACGTTCTAAAGCCTACGAGCAGTACTTC. Amino acids: CAIQRSKAYEQYF.

On this clonotype itself: This may arise from a read error, as a much more abundant clone is one base away. V usage is TRBV7-2 and J usage is TRBJ2-1, with D tentatively TRBD2 (6 bases). CDR1 SGHTA and CDR2 FQGNSA come from the germline V gene. This CDR3 is built from 19 residues. The ends were cut back, 1 base at V and 9 bases at J, with 28 bases in the middle. The CDR3 DNA reads TGTACCAGCAGCTTAGGGCGGCCAGGCGCCGGGAGCAGTCTTAGTGAGCAGTTCTTC. This gives the protein CTSSLGRPGAGSSLSEQFF. Combining the CDR3 with reference TRBV7-2 and TRBJ2-1 gives the whole variable domain GAGVSQSPSNKVTEKGKDVELRCDPISGHTALYWYRQSLGQGLEFLIYFQGNSAPDKSGLPSDRFSAERTGGSVSTLTIQRTQQEDSAVYLCTSSLGRPGAGSSLSEQFFGPGTRLTVL.

This clonotype was counted many times. The gene calls are TRBV5-1 and TRBJ2-1, with D unclear. This CDR3 spans 15 amino acids. In germline, CDR1 is SGHRS, CDR2 YFSETQ. Trimming stripped 4 bases from V and 2 bases from J, with 13 bases between. The CDR3 loop is CASSPGRVTYNEQFF. The CDR3 nucleotides are TGCGCCAGCAGCCCCGGACGTGTTACCTACAATGAGCAGTTCTTC. Looking up the rest from reference TRBV5-1 and TRBJ2-1 gives the full variable domain: KAGVTQTPRYLIKTRGQQVTLSCSPISGHRSVSWYQQTPGQGLQFLFEYFSETQRNKGNFPGRFSGRQFSNSRSEMNVSTLELGDSALYLCASSPGRVTYNEQFFGPGTRLTVL.

The chain employs TRBV19 and TRBJ1-6; D unresolved. The V and J ends lost 1 base and 0 bases respectively, with 10 bases between them. Germline CDR1 is LNHDA and CDR2 is SQIVND (reference sequence). The CDR3 is 17 residues long. The CDR3 reads CASSIAAVLSYNSPLHF. The CDR3, as DNA: TGTGCCAGTAGTATAGCGGCAGTCCTCTCCTATAATTCACCCCTCCACTTT.

To note about this clonotype: A clone one base away is much larger, so this may be a read error. V usage is TRBV11-2 and J usage is TRBJ2-1; TRBD1 might be the D (5 bases). This CDR3 has 13 residues. Germline CDR1 and CDR2: SGHAT and FQNNGV. The CDR3 here is CASSLGTSGEQLF. CDR3 in DNA: TGTGCCAGCAGCTTAGGGACAAGTGGTGAGCAGCTCTTC. Using reference TRBV11-2 and TRBJ2-1 for the parts outside the CDR3, the full variable domain is EAGVAQSPRYKIIEKRQSVAFWCNPISGHATLYWYQQILGQGPKLLIQFQNNGVVDDSQLPKDRFSAERLKGVDSTLKIQPAKLEDSAVYLCASSLGTSGEQLFGPGTRLTVL.

Turning to this clonotype: Because it lacks the conserved phenylalanine or tryptophan at the end, this CDR3 is likely a read error. The CDR3 DNA is TGCAGTGCTAGAGATATCATGAACACCGGGGAGCTGTTTCTT. Amino acids: CSARDIMNTGELFL. The chain employs TRBV20-1 and TRBJ2-2; no definite D call. The CDR3 consists of 14 residues. Per germline, CDR1 DFQATT and CDR2 SNEGSKA (reference sequence). The V and J ends lost 0 bases and 1 base respectively, with 6 bases between them.

The chain carries TRBV20-1 and TRBJ2-4; the D call may be TRBD1 or TRBD2 (7 bases each). CDR3 length: 15 amino acids. The germline V and J ends were trimmed by 2 bases and 5 bases, with 16 bases remaining between them. Germline loops: CDR1 DFQATT, CDR2 SNEGSKA (reference sequence). CDR3 bases: TGCAGTGCTAGACCGGGAGGACAGGTAGAAAACATTCAGTACTTC. The encoded protein is CSARPGGQVENIQYF.

In its sample, this clonotype was seen once. The chain employs TRBV7-9 and TRBJ1-2; the D is unclear. CDR3 length: 10 residues. Per germline, CDR1 SEHNR and CDR2 FQNEAQ (reference sequence). Trimming removed 7 bases at V and 8 bases at J, with 8 bases between. The DNA of the CDR3 is TGTGCCAGCACCCCGACAGGCTACACCTTC. This codes for CASTPTGYTF.

The rearrangement joins TRBV20-1 to TRBJ2-1; the match to TRBD2 covers 13 bases. V shed 3 bases and J 8 bases; nucleotides not matched to a gene: 10. The CDR3 is 16 amino acids. The germline gives CDR1 DFQATT, CDR2 SNEGSKA (reference sequence). CDR3 amino acids: CSARELRTSGSDEQFF. The CDR3, as DNA: TGCAGTGCTAGGGAGCTTCGGACTAGCGGGAGCGATGAGCAGTTCTTC.

This clonotype appeared many times. The V and J genes are TRBV19 and TRBJ2-5; TRBD1 is a possible D gene (5 bases). The CDR3 extends over 13 amino acids. With 4 bases removed from V and 2 bases from J, the gap between germline ends came to 8 bases. Germline loops: CDR1 LNHDA, CDR2 SQIVND (reference sequence). The DNA of the CDR3 is TGTGCCAGTAGTACAGGGAAACAAGAGACCCAGTACTTC. Translating gives CASSTGKQETQYF. The full variable domain, rest sourced from reference TRBV19 and TRBJ2-5, is DGGITQSPKYLFRKEGQNVTLSCEQNLNHDAMYWYRQDPGQGLRLIYYSQIVNDFQKGDIAEGYSVSREKKESFPLTVTSAQKNPTAFYLCASSTGKQETQYFGPGTRLLVL.

This clonotype was seen many times. The chain combines TRBV15 with TRBJ2-5, with a weak D call TRBD2 (6 bases). The germline gives CDR1 LNHNV, CDR2 YYDKDF (reference sequence). V was trimmed by 3 bases and J by 3 bases, leaving 20 bases between them. CDR3 length equals 17 residues. The CDR3 here is CATSSPPNTGLKETQYF. The CDR3 coding sequence is TGTGCCACCAGCAGTCCTCCCAATACTGGACTAAAAGAGACCCAGTACTTC.

This clonotype occurred many times. The chain links TRBV6-5 to TRBJ2-5; D might be TRBD2 (6 bases). This CDR3 region has 15 residues. V lost 1 base to trimming and J lost 2 bases, with 11 bases between them. Germline values: CDR1 MNHEY, CDR2 SVGAGI. DNA of the CDR3: TGTGCCAGCAGTTACTGGGGGGAGATTCAAGAGACCCAGTACTTC. Translating it yields CASSYWGEIQETQYF.